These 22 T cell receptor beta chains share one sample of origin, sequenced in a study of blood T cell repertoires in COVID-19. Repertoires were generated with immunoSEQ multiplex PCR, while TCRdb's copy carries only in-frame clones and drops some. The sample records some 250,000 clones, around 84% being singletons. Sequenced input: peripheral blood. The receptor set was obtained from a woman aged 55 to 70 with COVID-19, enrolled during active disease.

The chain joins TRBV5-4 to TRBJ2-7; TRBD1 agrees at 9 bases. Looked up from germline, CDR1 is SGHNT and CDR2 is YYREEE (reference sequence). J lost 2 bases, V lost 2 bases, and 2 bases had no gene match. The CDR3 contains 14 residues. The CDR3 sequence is CASSFGTGPYEQYF. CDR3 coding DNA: TGTGCCAGCAGCTTCGGGACAGGGCCCTACGAGCAGTACTTC.

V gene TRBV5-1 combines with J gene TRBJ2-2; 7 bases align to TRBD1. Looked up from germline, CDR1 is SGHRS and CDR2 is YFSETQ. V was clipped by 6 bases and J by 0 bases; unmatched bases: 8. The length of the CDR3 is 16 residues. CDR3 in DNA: TGCGCCAGCATCGACTCTGGGACAGCGAACACCGGGGAGCTGTTTTTT. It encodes CASIDSGTANTGELFF.

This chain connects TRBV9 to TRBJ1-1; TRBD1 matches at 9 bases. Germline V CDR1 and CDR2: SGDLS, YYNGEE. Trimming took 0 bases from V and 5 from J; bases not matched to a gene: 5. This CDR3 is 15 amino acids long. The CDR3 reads CASSVGTGGRTEAFF. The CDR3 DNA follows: TGTGCCAGCAGCGTAGGTACAGGGGGCAGGACTGAAGCTTTCTTT.

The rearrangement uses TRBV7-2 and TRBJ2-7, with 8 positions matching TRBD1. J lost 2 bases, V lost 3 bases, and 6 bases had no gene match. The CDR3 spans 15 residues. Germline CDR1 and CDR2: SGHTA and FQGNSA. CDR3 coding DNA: TGTGCCAGCAGCTTCGAGGACAGGGCCCCCTACGAGCAGTACTTC. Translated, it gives CASSFEDRAPYEQYF.

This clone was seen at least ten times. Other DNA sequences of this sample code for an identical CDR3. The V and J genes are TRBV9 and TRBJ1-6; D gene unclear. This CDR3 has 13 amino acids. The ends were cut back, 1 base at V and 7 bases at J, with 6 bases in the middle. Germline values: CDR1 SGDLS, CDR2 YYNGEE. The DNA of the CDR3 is TGTGCCAGCAGCGTAAATGAGAATTCACCCCTCCACTTT. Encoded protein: CASSVNENSPLHF.

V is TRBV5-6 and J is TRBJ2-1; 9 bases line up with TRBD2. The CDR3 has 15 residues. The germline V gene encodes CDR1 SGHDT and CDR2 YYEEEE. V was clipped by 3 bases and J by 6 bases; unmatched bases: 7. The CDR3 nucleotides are TGTGCCAGCAGCTGGGGGGGACTAGCTTCCAATGAGCAGTTCTTC. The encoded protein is CASSWGGLASNEQFF.

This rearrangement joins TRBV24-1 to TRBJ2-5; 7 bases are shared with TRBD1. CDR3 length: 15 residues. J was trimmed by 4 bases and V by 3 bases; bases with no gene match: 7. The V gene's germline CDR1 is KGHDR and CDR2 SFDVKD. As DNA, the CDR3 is TGTGCCACCAGTGATCCCGGACAGGTTGGAGAGACCCAGTACTTC. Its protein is CATSDPGQVGETQYF.

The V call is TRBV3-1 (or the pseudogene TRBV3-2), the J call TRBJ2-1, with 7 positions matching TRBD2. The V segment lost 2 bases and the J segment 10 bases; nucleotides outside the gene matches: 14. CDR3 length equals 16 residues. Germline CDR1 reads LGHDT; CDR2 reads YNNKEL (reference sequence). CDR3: CASSQHPGLAGGEQFF. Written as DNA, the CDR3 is TGTGCCAGCAGCCAACATCCAGGACTCGCCGGGGGGGAGCAGTTCTTC.

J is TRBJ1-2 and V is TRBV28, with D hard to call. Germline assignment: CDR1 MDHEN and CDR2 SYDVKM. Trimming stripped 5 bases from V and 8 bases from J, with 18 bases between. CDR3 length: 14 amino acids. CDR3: CASSAPGLGSGYTF. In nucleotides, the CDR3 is TGTGCCAGCAGTGCCCCGGGCCTGGGGAGCGGCTACACCTTC.

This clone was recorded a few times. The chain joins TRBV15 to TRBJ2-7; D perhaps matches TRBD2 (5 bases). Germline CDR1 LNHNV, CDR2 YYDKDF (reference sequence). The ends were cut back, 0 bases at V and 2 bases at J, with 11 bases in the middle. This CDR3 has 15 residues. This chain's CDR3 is CATSRDEGAPYEQYF. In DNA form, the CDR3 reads TGTGCCACCAGCAGAGATGAGGGAGCCCCCTACGAGCAGTACTTC.

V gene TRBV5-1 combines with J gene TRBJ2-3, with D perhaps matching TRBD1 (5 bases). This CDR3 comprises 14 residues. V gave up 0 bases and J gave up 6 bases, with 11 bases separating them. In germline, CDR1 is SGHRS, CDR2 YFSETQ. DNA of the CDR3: TGCGCCAGCAGCTTGGCGGCAGGGTTGGATACGCAGTATTTT. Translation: CASSLAAGLDTQYF.

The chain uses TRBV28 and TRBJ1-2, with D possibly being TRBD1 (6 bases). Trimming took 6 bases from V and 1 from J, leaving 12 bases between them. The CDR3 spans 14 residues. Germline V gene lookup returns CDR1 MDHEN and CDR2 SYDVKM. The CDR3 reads CASSTTGINYGYTF. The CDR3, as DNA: TGTGCCAGCAGCACAACAGGGATTAACTATGGCTACACCTTC.

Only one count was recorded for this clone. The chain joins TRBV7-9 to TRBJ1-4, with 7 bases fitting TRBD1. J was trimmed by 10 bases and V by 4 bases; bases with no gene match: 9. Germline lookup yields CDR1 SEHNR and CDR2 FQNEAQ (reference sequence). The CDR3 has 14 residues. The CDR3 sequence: CASSSGDRRTKLFF. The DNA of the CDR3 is TGTGCCAGCAGCTCAGGGGACAGAAGGACAAAACTGTTTTTT.

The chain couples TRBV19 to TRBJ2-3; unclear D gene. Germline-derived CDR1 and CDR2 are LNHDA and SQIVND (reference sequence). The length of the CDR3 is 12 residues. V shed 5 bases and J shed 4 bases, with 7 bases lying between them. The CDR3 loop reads CASSSQSDTQYF. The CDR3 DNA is TGTGCCAGTAGTTCACAGTCAGATACGCAGTATTTT. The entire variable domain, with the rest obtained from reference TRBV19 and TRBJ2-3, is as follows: DGGITQSPKYLFRKEGQNVTLSCEQNLNHDAMYWYRQDPGQGLRLIYYSQIVNDFQKGDIAEGYSVSREKKESFPLTVTSAQKNPTAFYLCASSSQSDTQYFGPGTRLTVL.

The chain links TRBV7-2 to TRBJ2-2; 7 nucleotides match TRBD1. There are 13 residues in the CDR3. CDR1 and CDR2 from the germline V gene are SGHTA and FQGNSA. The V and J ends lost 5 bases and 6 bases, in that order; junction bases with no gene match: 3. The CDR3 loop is CASSPTGAGELFF. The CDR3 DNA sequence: TGTGCCAGCAGCCCAACAGGGGCCGGGGAGCTGTTTTTT.

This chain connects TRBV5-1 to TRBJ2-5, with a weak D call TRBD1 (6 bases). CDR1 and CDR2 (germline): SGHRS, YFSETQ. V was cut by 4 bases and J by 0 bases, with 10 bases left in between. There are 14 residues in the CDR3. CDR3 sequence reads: CASSPGTNQETQYF. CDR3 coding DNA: TGCGCCAGCAGCCCGGGGACAAACCAAGAGACCCAGTACTTC. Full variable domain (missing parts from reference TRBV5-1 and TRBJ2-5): KAGVTQTPRYLIKTRGQQVTLSCSPISGHRSVSWYQQTPGQGLQFLFEYFSETQRNKGNFPGRFSGRQFSNSRSEMNVSTLELGDSALYLCASSPGTNQETQYFGPGTRLLVL.

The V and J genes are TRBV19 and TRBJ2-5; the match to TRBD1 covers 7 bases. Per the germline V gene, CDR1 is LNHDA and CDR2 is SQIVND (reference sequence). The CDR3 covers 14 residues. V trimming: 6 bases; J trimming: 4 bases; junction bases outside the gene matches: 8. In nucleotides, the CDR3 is TGTGCCAGTAGGAAGGGGGCAAGTGGAGAGACCCAGTACTTC. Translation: CASRKGASGETQYF.

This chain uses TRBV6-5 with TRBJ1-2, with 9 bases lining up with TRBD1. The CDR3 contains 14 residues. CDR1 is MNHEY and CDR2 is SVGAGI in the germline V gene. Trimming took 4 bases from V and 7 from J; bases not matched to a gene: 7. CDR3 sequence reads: CASSFTGGPVGYTF. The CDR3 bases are TGTGCCAGCAGTTTCACAGGGGGCCCCGTTGGCTACACCTTC.

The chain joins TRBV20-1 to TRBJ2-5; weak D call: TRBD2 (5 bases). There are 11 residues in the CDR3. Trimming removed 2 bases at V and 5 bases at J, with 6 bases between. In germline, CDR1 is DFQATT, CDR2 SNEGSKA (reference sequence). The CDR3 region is CSARPGETQYF. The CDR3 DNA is TGCAGTGCTAGACCGGGGGAGACCCAGTACTTC.

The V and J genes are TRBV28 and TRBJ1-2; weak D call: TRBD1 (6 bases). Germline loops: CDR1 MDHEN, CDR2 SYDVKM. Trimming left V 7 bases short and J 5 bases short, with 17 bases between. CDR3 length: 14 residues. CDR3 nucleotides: TGTGCCAGCACCTCGGGGGGCGCGAGGTATGGCTACACCTTC. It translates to CASTSGGARYGYTF.

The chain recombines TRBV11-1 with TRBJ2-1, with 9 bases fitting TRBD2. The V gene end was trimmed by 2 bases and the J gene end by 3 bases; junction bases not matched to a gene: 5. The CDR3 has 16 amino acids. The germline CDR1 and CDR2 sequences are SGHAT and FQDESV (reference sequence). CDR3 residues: CASSLYGLANYNEQFF. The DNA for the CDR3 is TGTGCCAGCAGCTTATACGGACTAGCGAACTACAATGAGCAGTTCTTC.

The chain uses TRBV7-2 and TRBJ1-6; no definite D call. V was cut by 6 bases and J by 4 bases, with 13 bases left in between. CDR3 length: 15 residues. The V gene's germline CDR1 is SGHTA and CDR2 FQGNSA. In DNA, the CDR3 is TGTGCCAGCAGTATGGGCAGACAATATAATTCACCCCTCCACTTT. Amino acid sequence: CASSMGRQYNSPLHF.